This T cell receptor (beta chain) stems from a study of CD8 T cells in Susac syndrome. Random hexamers served to reverse transcribe about 0.5 to 1 ug RNA. Amplification of TCR beta CDR3 by immunoSEQ multiplex PCR spanned 54 Vbeta and 13 Jbeta. TCRdb reanalysed the immunoSEQ multiplex PCR reads using MiXCR and keeps one entry per CDR3 protein. The sample yields approximately 120,000 distinct CDR3 sequences, around 94% seen once. The study used healthy donors as controls matched for age and sex. Germline V gene lookup returns CDR1 MNHEY and CDR2 SVGAGI. The CDR3 has 15 residues. V shed 4 bases and J 3 bases; nucleotides not matched to a gene: 5.

The sequence derives from a human donor in good health. The gene calls are TRBV6-5 and TRBJ2-1; 8 bases are shared with TRBD2. The sequencing sample was made of CD4+ T cells from PBMCs. CDR3 DNA sequence: TGTGCCAGCAGTTCCCCCGGGACTAGCTACAATGAGCAGTTCTTC. It is translated as CASSSPGTSYNEQFF.